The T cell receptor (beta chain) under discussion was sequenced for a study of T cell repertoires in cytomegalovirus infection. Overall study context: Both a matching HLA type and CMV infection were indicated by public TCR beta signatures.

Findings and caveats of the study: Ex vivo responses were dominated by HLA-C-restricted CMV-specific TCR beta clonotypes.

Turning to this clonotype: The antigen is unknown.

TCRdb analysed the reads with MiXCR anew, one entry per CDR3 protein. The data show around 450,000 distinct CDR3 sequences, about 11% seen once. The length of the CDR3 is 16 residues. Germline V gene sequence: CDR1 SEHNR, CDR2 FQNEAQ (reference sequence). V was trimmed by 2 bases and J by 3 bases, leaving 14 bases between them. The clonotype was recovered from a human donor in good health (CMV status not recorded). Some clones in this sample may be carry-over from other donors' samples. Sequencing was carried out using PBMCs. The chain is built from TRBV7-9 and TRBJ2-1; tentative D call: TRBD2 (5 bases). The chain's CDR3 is CASSLSLGGRYNEQFF. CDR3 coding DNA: TGTGCCAGCAGCTTAAGTCTTGGCGGGCGCTACAATGAGCAGTTCTTC.